Sequencing of this T cell receptor beta chain was carried out in a study of technical replicates of blood from a handful of donors (dated by TCRdb to about 2017). This clone was seen only once. Its specific antigen is unknown. The sample holds no much larger clone one base away, and base qualities are not on file. To prepare the library, the immunoSEQ multiplex PCR assay was applied. The table comes from immuneACCESS by way of TCRdb, which keeps in-frame sequences with V and J called. Part of the clones is missing from these tables; in studies checked, under half for an unresolved V gene and the rest for unknown reasons. The sample table holds 84,000 or so clones, of which approximately 94% were seen once. The ten largest make up roughly 0.25% of the sample. V loses 5 bases, J loses 1 base, and the germline ends lie 17 bases apart. Including the terminal cysteine and phenylalanine, the CDR3 comprises 16 residues. Only the CDR3 part of the read is kept: 48 bases, read in frame from the first base. For CDR1 and CDR2, the germline V gene (reference sequence) lists MNHEY and SMNVEV.

Input material: T cells isolated from PBMCs. The source of this sequence is a human donor in good health. Recombination linked TRBV27 to TRBJ1-1; no D gene is confidently identified. Here is the DNA: TGTGCCAGCAGTCTCAGGAGCAGACTAAGGAACACTGAAGCTTTCTTT. Protein translation: CASSLRSRLRNTEAFF.